The source of this T cell receptor (beta chain) is a study of T cell responses to AZD1222 COVID-19 vaccine. Findings and caveats of the study: CD4 TCRs associated with vaccination spanned spike, dominating at 160-218 and 743-854. Females outnumbered males among donors, who were mostly white British; clonal diversity was possibly underestimated. Per reports, nearly half of all spike-specific TCRs target regions that are unmutated in variants.

With 0 bases removed from V and 1 base from J, the gap between germline ends came to 6 bases. The CDR3 runs to 13 residues. Looked up from germline, CDR1 is GTSNPN and CDR2 is SVGIG (reference sequence). Turning to this clone: Its antigen remains unknown.

The protocol was immunoSEQ multiplex PCR, while the TCRdb copy is restricted to in-frame clones and leaves out a portion. The sample holds approximately 150,000 clones, under 95% seen once. The sample was peripheral blood, taken on day 0 of AZD1222 vaccination. This chain joins TRBV30 and TRBJ1-1; D call uncertain. This receptor was identified in an adult in good health. CDR3 sequence: CAWSVQSNTEAFF. Here the CDR3 DNA reads TGTGCCTGGAGTGTTCAGTCGAACACTGAAGCTTTCTTT. The complete variable domain, with remaining parts taken from reference TRBV30 and TRBJ1-1, reads SQTIHQWPATLVQPVGSPLSLECTVEGTSNPNLYWYRQAAGRGLQLLFYSVGIGQISSEVPQNLSASRPQDRQFILSSKKLLLSDSGFYLCAWSVQSNTEAFFGQGTRLTVV.